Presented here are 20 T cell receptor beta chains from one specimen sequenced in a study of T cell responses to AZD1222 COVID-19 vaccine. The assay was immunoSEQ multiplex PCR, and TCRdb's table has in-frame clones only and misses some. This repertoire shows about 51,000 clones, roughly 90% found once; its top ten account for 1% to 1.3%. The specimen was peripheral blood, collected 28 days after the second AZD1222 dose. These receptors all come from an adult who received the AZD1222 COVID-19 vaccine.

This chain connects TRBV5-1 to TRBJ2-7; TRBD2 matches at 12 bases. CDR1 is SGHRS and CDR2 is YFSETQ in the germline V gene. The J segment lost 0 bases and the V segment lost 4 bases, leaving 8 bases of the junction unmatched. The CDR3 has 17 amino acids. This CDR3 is CASSPGTSGPSSYEQYF. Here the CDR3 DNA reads TGCGCCAGCAGCCCCGGGACTAGCGGGCCCAGCTCCTACGAGCAGTACTTC.

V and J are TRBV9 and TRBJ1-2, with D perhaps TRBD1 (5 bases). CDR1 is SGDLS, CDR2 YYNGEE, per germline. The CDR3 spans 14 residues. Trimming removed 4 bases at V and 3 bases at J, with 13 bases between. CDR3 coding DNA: TGTGCCAGCAGCTCAGGGAGGGTTGACTATGGCTACACCTTC. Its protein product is CASSSGRVDYGYTF.

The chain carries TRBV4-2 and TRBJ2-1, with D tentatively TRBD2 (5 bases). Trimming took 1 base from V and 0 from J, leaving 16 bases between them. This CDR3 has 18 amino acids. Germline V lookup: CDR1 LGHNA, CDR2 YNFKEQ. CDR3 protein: CASSQGRADLGSYNEQFF. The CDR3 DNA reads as TGTGCCAGCAGCCAAGGACGAGCGGACCTAGGCTCCTACAATGAGCAGTTCTTC.

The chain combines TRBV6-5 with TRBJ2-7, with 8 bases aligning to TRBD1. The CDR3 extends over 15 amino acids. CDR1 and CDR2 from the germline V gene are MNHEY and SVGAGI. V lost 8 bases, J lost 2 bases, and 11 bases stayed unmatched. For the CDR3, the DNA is TGTGCCAGCCGAAACACCGGGACAGGACCCTACGAGCAGTACTTC. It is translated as CASRNTGTGPYEQYF.

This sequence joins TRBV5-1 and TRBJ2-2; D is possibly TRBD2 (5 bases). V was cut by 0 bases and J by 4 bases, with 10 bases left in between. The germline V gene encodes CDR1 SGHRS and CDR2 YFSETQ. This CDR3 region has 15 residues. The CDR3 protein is CASSLGTPGTGELFF. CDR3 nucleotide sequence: TGCGCCAGCAGCTTGGGGACTCCAGGCACCGGGGAGCTGTTTTTT. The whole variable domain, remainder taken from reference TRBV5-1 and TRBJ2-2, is KAGVTQTPRYLIKTRGQQVTLSCSPISGHRSVSWYQQTPGQGLQFLFEYFSETQRNKGNFPGRFSGRQFSNSRSEMNVSTLELGDSALYLCASSLGTPGTGELFFGEGSRLTVL.

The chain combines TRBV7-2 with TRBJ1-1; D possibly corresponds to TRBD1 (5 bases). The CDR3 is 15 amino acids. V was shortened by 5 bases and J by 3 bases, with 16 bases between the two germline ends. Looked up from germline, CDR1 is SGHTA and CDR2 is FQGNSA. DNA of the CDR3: TGTGCCAGCAGCCTCCGACAGTCCATTCACACTGAAGCTTTCTTT. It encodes CASSLRQSIHTEAFF.

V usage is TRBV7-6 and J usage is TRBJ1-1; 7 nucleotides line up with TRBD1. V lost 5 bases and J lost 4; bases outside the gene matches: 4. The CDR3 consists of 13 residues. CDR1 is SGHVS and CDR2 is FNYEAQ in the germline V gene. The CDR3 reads CASSLRQGTEAFF. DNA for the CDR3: TGTGCCAGCAGCCTGAGACAGGGCACTGAAGCTTTCTTT.

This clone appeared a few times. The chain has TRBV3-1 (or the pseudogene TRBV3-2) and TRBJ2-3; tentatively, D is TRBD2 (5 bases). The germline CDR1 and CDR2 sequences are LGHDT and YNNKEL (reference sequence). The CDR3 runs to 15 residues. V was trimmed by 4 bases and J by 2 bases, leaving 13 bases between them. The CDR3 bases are TGTGCCAGCAGCCGAGGGATTCGTCCCACAGATACGCAGTATTTT. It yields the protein CASSRGIRPTDTQYF.

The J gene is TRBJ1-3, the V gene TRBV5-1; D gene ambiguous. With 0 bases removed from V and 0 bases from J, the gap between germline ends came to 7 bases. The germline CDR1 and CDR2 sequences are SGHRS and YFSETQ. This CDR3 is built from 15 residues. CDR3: CASSLVNPSGNTIYF. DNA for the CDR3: TGCGCCAGCAGCTTGGTAAACCCCTCTGGAAACACCATATATTTT.

CDR3 sequence reads: CASSFGLAYNEQFF. The CDR3 DNA sequence: TGTGCCAGCAGTTTCGGCCTAGCCTACAATGAGCAGTTCTTC. The chain couples TRBV27 to TRBJ2-1; no reliable D call. Germline values: CDR1 MNHEY, CDR2 SMNVEV (reference sequence). With 3 bases removed from V and 2 bases from J, the gap between germline ends came to 8 bases. The length of the CDR3 is 14 residues.

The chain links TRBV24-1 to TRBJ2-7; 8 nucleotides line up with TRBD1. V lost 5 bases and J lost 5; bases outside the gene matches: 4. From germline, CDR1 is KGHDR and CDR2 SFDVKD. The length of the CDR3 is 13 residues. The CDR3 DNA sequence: TGTGCCACCAGTGCGGCAGGGGGCAACGAGCAGTACTTC. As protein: CATSAAGGNEQYF.

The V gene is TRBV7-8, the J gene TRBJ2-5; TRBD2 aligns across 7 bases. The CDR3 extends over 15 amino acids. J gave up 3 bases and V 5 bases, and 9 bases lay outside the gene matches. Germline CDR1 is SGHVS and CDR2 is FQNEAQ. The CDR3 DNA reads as TGTGCCAGCAGCGAGGGACGGGGGGATGAAGAGACCCAGTACTTC. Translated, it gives CASSEGRGDEETQYF.

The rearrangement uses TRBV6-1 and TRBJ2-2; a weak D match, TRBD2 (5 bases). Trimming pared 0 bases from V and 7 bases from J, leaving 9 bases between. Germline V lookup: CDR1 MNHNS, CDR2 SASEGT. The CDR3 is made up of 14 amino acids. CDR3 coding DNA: TGTGCCAGCAGTGAAGCGTCTAGCAGCGGGGAGCTGTTTTTT. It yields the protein CASSEASSSGELFF.

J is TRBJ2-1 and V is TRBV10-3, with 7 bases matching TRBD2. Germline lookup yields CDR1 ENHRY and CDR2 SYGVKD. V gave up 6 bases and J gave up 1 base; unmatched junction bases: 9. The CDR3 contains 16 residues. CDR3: CAIRAPTGGSYNEQFF. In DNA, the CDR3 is TGTGCCATCAGGGCCCCCACGGGAGGTTCCTACAATGAGCAGTTCTTC.

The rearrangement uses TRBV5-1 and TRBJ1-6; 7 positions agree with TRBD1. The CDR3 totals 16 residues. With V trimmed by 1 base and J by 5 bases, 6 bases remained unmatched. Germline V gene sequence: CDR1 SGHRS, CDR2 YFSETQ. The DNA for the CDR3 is TGCGCCAGCAGCTTGTTCGGGACAGCAGATAATTCACCCCTCCACTTT. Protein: CASSLFGTADNSPLHF. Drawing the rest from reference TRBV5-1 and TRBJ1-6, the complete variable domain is KAGVTQTPRYLIKTRGQQVTLSCSPISGHRSVSWYQQTPGQGLQFLFEYFSETQRNKGNFPGRFSGRQFSNSRSEMNVSTLELGDSALYLCASSLFGTADNSPLHFGNGTRLTVT.

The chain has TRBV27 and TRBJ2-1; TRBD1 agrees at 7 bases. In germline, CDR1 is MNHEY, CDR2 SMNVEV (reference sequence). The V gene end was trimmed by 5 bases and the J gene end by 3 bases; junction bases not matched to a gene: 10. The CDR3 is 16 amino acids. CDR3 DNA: TGTGCCAGCAGTAAGCCAAAGACAGGGAACTACAATGAGCAGTTCTTC. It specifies CASSKPKTGNYNEQFF.

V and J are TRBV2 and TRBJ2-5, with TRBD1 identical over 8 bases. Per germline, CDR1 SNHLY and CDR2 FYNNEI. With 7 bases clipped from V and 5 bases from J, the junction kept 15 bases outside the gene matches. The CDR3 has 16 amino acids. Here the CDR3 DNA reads TGTGCCAGCAATCTTGGGACTGGACAGGGCGATGAGACCCAGTACTTC. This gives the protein CASNLGTGQGDETQYF.

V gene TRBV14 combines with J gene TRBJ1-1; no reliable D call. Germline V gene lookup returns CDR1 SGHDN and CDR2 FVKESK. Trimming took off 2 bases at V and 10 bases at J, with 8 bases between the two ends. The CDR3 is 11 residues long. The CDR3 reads CASSQWLVAFF. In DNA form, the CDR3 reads TGTGCCAGCAGCCAATGGCTCGTAGCTTTCTTT.

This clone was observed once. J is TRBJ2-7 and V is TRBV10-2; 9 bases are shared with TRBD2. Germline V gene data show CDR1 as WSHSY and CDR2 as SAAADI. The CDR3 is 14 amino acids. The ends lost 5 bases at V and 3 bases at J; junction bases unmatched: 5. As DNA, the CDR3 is TGCGCCAGCAGTCACGGACTAGCGTACTACGAGCAGTACTTC. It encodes CASSHGLAYYEQYF.

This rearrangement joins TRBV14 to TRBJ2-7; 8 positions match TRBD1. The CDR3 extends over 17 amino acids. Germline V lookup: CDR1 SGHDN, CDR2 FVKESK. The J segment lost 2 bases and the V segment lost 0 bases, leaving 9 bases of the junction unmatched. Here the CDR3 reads CASSQDWYRDRTYEQYF. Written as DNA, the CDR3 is TGTGCCAGCAGCCAAGACTGGTACCGGGACAGGACCTACGAGCAGTACTTC.